This TCR beta chain was sequenced during a study of CD4 and CD8 cells across lung adenocarcinoma regions. V dropped 0 bases and J dropped 8; count of bases not matched to a gene: 5. Germline lookup yields CDR1 SGHTA and CDR2 FQGNSA. This CDR3 is 15 amino acids long. Samples came from patients with localized non-small cell lung adenocarcinoma. TCRdb re-analysed the PCR reads in MiXCR, keeping a single row per CDR3 protein. This table holds 9,000 to 15,000 distinct CDR3 sequences, approximately 53% found once. This chain uses TRBV7-2 with TRBJ2-2; 8 positions match TRBD1. Input material: CD8+ T cells from the center of a lung tumor. This clonotype originated in a female donor with lung adenocarcinoma. The CD4 and CD8 labels of this study may be unreliable. The CDR3 DNA reads TGTGCCAGCAGCTTAGCGGGGACAGGTAGAGGGGAGCTGTTTTTT. Its protein is CASSLAGTGRGELFF.